This T cell receptor (beta chain) emerged from a study of blood T cell repertoires in COVID-19. As for the study in general: Sites across the United States, Italy and Spain contributed samples from acute and convalescent COVID-19.

The CDR3 runs to 13 residues. CDR1 SGHRS and CDR2 YFSETQ come from the germline V gene. V lost 0 bases, J lost 3 bases, and 7 bases lay in between. Assay: immunoSEQ multiplex PCR; the TCRdb copy retains only in-frame clones and omits some. The repertoire holds around 300,000 clones, with about nine tenths as singletons. The sequenced material came from PBMCs or T cells enriched from blood (not recorded which). The sequence was collected from a woman aged 40 to 49 who had recovered from COVID-19. The rearrangement joins TRBV5-1 to TRBJ2-7; D gene ambiguous. The CDR3 bases are TGCGCCAGCAGCTTGGTTACTGGCTACGAGCAGTACTTC. It translates to CASSLVTGYEQYF.